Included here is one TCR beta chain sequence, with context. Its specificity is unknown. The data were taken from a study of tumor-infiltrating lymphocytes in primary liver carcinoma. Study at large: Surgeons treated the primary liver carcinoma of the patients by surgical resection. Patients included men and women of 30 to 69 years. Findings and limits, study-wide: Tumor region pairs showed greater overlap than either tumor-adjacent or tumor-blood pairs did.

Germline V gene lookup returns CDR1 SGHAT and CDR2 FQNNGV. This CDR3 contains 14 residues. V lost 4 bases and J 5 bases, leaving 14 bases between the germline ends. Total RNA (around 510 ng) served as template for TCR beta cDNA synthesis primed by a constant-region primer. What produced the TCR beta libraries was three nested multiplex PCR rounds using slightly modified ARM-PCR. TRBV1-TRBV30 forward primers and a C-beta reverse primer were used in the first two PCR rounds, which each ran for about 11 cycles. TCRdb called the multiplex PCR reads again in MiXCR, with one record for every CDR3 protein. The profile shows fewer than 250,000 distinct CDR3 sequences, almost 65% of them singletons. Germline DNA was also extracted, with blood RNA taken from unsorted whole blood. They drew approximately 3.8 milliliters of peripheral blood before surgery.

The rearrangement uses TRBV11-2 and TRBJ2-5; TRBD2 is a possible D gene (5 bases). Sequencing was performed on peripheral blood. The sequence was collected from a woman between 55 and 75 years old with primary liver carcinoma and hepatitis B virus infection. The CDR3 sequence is CASSSITAAETQYF. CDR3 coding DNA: TGTGCCAGCAGCTCAATAACAGCGGCCGAGACCCAGTACTTC.